The rows below give T cell receptor beta chains drawn from one sample of a study of cytomegalovirus exposure and HLA in healthy donors. Measured with immunoSEQ multiplex PCR; TCRdb has only the in-frame clones, and not every one. This sample has about 140,000 clones, with 80% to 90% found just once. Sequencing was done on a sample of PBMCs. These receptors all stem from a man aged 18 to 35 in good health and CMV-seronegative. The CDR3 runs from the conserved cysteine through the conserved F or W. The D gene is left open where the match is weak. Size tells how often a clone was seen (once, few, many) or the class of an expanded clone, and some rows leave it out.

NA	TRBV7-9	NA	TRBJ2-3	TGTGCCAGCAGCTTTGTGGGCGGGCCAACGGATACGCAGTATTTT	CASSFVGGPTDTQYF
once	TRBV5-1	NA	TRBJ2-7	TGCGCCAGCAGCTTGGGTGGACGGGACTACGAGCAGTACTTC	CASSLGGRDYEQYF
NA	TRBV18	NA	TRBJ1-3	TGTGCCAGCTCACCCGGGTTGTCAGGGACTGGAAACACCATATATTTT	CASSPGLSGTGNTIYF
NA	TRBV5-6	NA	TRBJ2-7	TGTGCCAGCAGCTTGGGGACATTAGGCCTCTACGAGCAGTACTTC	CASSLGTLGLYEQYF
NA	TRBV7-2	TRBD2	TRBJ2-7	TGTGCCAGCAGCGCTGGGACTAGCGAGCAAACGAGGGCCAGCGAGCAGTACTTC	CASSAGTSEQTRASEQYF
NA	TRBV27	TRBD1	TRBJ1-4	TGTGCCAGCAGTTTTCAGGGGGCTGGAGAAAAACTGTTTTTT	CASSFQGAGEKLFF
NA	TRBV7-8	NA	TRBJ1-1	TGTGCCAGCAGAGCAGGGGCCTCGGGCATGGGCACTGAAGCTTTCTTT	CASRAGASGMGTEAFF
NA	TRBV18	TRBD1	TRBJ2-7	TGTGCCAGCTCGTCCGGGACAGGGGGAAGGGAGCAGTACTTC	CASSSGTGGREQYF
NA	TRBV5-6	NA	TRBJ1-2	TGTGCCAGCAGCATTCGACAGTTTAACTATGGCTACACCTTC	CASSIRQFNYGYTF
NA	TRBV5-4	NA	TRBJ2-7	TGTGCCAGCAGCTTACAGGGAACCTACGAGCAGTACTTC	CASSLQGTYEQYF
NA	TRBV11-2	TRBD1	TRBJ1-1	TGTGCCAGCAGCCCGAACAGGGGAGGTAACACTGAAGCTTTCTTT	CASSPNRGGNTEAFF
NA	TRBV19	NA	TRBJ2-1	TGTGCCAGTAGTCCGCCGCGAGCGGGTGTTAACAATGAGCAGTTCTTC	CASSPPRAGVNNEQFF
NA	TRBV5-1	NA	TRBJ1-1	TGCGCCAGCAGTCAGTCCAGGGCGCAGAACACTGAAGCTTTCTTT	CASSQSRAQNTEAFF
NA	TRBV9	TRBD1	TRBJ1-5	TGTGCCAGCAGACCCCGCGAGACAGGGCTAAGCAATCAGCCCCAGCATTTT	CASRPRETGLSNQPQHF
once	TRBV27	NA	TRBJ1-5	TGTGCCAGCAGTTTATCCACAGGTAGGCCCCAGCATTTT	CASSLSTGRPQHF
NA	TRBV30	TRBD1	TRBJ1-5	TGTGCCTGGAGTGTTGGGGACAGCCCCCAGCCCCAGCATTTT	CAWSVGDSPQPQHF
once	TRBV7-7	NA	TRBJ1-1	TGTGCCAGCAGCTCGGGGGTGAACACTGAAGCTTTCTTT	CASSSGVNTEAFF
NA	TRBV27	TRBD2	TRBJ2-1	TGTGCCAGCAGTTCCAATAGCGGGTTCTACAATGAGCAGTTCTTC	CASSSNSGFYNEQFF
NA	TRBV5-1	NA	TRBJ2-5	TGCGCCAGCAGCCCCGCTATCCAAGAGACCCAGTACTTC	CASSPAIQETQYF
NA	TRBV5-4	TRBD1	TRBJ1-6	TGTGCCAGCAGCTTGGATGCAGGGGGCTCTCGTAATTCACCCCTCCACTTT	CASSLDAGGSRNSPLHF
NA	TRBV7-8	NA	TRBJ1-1	TGTGCCAGCAGCTTATCGGCCAGGGGAAACACTGAAGCTTTCTTT	CASSLSARGNTEAFF
NA	TRBV5-1	TRBD1	TRBJ2-7	TGCGCCAGCAGCTTCCGGGACAGGGGATACGAGCAGTACTTC	CASSFRDRGYEQYF
NA	TRBV6-5	TRBD2	TRBJ2-7	TGTGCCAGCAGCCGACCTGGACTAGCGGCCTACGAGCAGTACTTC	CASSRPGLAAYEQYF
NA	TRBV18	NA	TRBJ1-5	TGTGCCAGCTCACCCTCTACCGATCAGCCCCAGCATTTT	CASSPSTDQPQHF
NA	TRBV9	NA	TRBJ2-3	TGTGCCAGCAGCGTAGAGAGGCCTTTAGTGGGCACAGATACGCAGTATTTT	CASSVERPLVGTDTQYF
NA	TRBV15	NA	TRBJ1-2	TGTGCCACCAGCAGAGCCCCTCCCAGGAGCTACACCTTC	CATSRAPPRSYTF
NA	TRBV6-1	NA	TRBJ1-5	TGTGCCAGCAGTCCAACCCAGGGGCCAGGTCAGCCCCAGCATTTT	CASSPTQGPGQPQHF
few	TRBV7-2	NA	TRBJ1-2	TGTGCCAGCAGCTTAGAAGGCAGGGGACGTGGCTACACCTTC	CASSLEGRGRGYTF
NA	TRBV27	NA	TRBJ1-5	TGTGCCAGCAGTTTATCGATAGGGGTGGATCAGCCCCAGCATTTT	CASSLSIGVDQPQHF